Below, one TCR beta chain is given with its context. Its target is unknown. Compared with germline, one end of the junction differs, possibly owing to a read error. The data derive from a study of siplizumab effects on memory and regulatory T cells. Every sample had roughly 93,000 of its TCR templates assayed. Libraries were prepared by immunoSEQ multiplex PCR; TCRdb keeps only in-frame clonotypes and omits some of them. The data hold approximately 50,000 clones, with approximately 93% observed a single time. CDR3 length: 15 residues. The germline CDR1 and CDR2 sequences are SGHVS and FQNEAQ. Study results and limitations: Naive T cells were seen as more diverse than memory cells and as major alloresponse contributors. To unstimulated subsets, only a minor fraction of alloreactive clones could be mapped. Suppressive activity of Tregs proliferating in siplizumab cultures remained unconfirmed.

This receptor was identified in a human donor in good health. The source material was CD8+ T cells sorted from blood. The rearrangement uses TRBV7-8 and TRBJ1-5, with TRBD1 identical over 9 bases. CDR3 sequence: CASRLGQGTNQPQHF. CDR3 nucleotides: TGTGCCAGCAGGTTAGGACAGGGGACAAATCAGCCCCAGCATTTT.